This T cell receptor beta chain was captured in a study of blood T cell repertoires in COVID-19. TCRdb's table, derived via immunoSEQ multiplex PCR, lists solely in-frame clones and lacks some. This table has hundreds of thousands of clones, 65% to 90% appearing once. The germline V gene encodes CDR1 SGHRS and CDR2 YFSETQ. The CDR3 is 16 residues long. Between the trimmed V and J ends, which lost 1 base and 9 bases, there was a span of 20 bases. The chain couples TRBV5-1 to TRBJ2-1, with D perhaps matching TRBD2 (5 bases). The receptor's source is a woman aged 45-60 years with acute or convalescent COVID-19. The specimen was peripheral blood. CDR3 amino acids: CASSLLDSLAALEQFF. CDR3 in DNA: TGCGCCAGCAGCTTGCTGGACTCCCTTGCTGCACTTGAGCAGTTCTTC.